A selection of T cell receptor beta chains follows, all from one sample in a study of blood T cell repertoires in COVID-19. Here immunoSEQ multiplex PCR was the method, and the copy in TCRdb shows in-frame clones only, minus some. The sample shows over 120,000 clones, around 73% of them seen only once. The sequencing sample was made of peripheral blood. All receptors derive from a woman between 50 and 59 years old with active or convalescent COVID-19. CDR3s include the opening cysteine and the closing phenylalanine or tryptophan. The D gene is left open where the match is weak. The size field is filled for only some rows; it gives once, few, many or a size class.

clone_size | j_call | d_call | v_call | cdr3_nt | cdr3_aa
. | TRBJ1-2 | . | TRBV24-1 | TGTGCCACCAGTGACTCCGGGACTCCCACTCGCTACACCTTC | CATSDSGTPTRYTF
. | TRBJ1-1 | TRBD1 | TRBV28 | TGTGCCAGCAGTACGGGACAGGGGATGGCAGCTTTCTTT | CASSTGQGMAAFF
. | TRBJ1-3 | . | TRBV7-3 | TGTGCCAGCAGCCCTAATGCGGCAGGGGCTGGAAACACCATATATTTT | CASSPNAAGAGNTIYF
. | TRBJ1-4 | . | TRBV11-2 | TGTGCCAGCAGCCCGCCGGGAGATAGCGGGGAAAAACTGTTTTTT | CASSPPGDSGEKLFF
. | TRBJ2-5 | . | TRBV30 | TGTGCCTGGAGTGCCCGGGAGACCCAGTACTTC | CAWSARETQYF
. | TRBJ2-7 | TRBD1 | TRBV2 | TGTGCCAGCAGTCAACAGGGGGCCATCTACGAGCAGTACTTC | CASSQQGAIYEQYF
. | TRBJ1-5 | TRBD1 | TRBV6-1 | TGTGCCAGCAGTGAAGGAAGGACAGGGATTAATCAGCCCCAGCATTTT | CASSEGRTGINQPQHF
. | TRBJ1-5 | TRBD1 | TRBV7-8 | TGTGCCAGCAGCTTAGGAGCAGGGGGTCAGCCCCAGCATTTT | CASSLGAGGQPQHF
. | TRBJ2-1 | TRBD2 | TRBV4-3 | TGCGCCAGCAGCCGAGCGCTAGCGGGAGGGCCTCAGGGGGTTGAGCAGTTCTTC | CASSRALAGGPQGVEQFF
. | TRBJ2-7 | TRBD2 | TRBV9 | TGTGCCAGCAGCGTAGCCCCGACTAGCGGCTACGAGCAGTACTTC | CASSVAPTSGYEQYF
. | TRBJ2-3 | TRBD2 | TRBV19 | TGTGCCAGTAGTACTTTAGGACTAGCGGCTTTCACAGATACGCAGTATTTT | CASSTLGLAAFTDTQYF
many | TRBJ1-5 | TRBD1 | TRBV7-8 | TGTGCCAGCAGCTTAGGATCGACAGGGCCTAGCAATCAGCCCCAGCATTTT | CASSLGSTGPSNQPQHF
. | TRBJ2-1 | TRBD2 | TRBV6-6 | TGTGCCAGCAGCCATGGACTAGCTGGAGATGAGCAGTTCTTC | CASSHGLAGDEQFF